This T cell receptor (beta chain) was identified in a study of blood T cell repertoires in COVID-19. Study-wide context: Sites across the United States, Italy and Spain contributed samples from acute and convalescent COVID-19. From T cells, B-cell-depleted T cells, or PBMCs came the material, which was cDNA or gDNA.

The CDR3 spans 14 residues. Germline V lookup: CDR1 LNHDA, CDR2 SQIVND (reference sequence). V shed 9 bases, J shed 3 bases, and the junction held 10 bases outside the gene matches. Per the authors' pipeline: It was from reference gene primer amplification that nucleated cell counts were estimated. Sequenced by immunoSEQ multiplex PCR; TCRdb stores in-frame clones only, minus some. V, J and clone size are those of that table, while D and trimming were read from the DNA. The table shows about 330,000 clones, with about 82% occurring only once. The sequence derives from a human donor in a cohort sampled during active COVID-19. Sequenced sample: peripheral blood. The V gene is TRBV19, the J gene TRBJ2-7; 8 bases line up with TRBD2. The CDR3 nucleotides read TGTGCCAGCGGGAGGGGGACCAACTACTACGAGCAGTACTTC. Amino acids: CASGRGTNYYEQYF.